This TCR beta chain was retrieved from a study of OX40 agonist ivuxolimab in advanced cancers. Using immunoSEQ multiplex PCR, the repertoire was profiled, and TCRdb retains in-frame clones only, with some absent. The repertoire holds around 15,000 clones, about 75% seen once, with 36% in the top ten. Trimming removed 3 bases from V and 5 bases from J; junction bases left unmatched: 5. The CDR3 consists of 17 residues. From germline, CDR1 is SGHNT and CDR2 YENEEA. The receptor comes from an adult with an advanced solid tumor such as melanoma, head and neck, liver or kidney cancer. Material: CD4+ or CD8+ T cells sorted from blood, obtained in a trial of the OX40 agonist ivuxolimab. The J gene is TRBJ2-2, the V gene TRBV11-3; TRBD2 matches 14 bases. The CDR3 is CASSFGLAGGRTGELFF. The CDR3 region has the DNA TGTGCCAGCAGCTTCGGACTAGCGGGAGGTCGGACCGGGGAGCTGTTTTTT.